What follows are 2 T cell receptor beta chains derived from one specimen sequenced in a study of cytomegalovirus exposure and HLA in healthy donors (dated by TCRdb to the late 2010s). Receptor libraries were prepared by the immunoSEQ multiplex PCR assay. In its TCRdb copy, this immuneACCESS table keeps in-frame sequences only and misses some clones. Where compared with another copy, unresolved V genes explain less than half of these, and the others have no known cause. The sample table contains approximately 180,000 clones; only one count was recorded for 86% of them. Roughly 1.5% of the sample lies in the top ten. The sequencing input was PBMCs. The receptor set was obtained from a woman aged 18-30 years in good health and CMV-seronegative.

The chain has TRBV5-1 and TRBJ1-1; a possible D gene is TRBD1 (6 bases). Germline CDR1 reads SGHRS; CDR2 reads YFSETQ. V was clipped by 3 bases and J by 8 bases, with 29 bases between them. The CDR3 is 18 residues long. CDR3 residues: CASSSRLQGSFSPTEAFF. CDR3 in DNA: TGCGCCAGCAGCTCCAGACTCCAGGGGAGTTTCTCCCCTACCGAAGCTTTCTTT.

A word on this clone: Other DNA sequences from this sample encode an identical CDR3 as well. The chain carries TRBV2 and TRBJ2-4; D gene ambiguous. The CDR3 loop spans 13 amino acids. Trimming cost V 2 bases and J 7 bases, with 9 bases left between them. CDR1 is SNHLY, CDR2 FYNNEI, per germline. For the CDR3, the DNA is TGTGCCAGCAGTGAAAACACCGGGAACATTCAGTACTTC. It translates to CASSENTGNIQYF.